This T cell receptor beta chain stems from a study of cytomegalovirus exposure and HLA in healthy donors. Deletions cut 5 bases from V and 2 bases from J, with 18 bases between. The CDR3 has 16 amino acids. In germline, CDR1 is MNHEY, CDR2 SMNVEV (reference sequence). Both 60 Vbeta primers and 13 Jbeta primers went into the PCR. Libraries were prepared by immunoSEQ multiplex PCR; TCRdb keeps only in-frame clonotypes and omits some of them. Among about 200,000 clones listed, approximately 85% were seen once. This clone has just one count. The clonotype originates from a woman aged 45-65 years in good health and CMV-seronegative. The chain employs TRBV27 and TRBJ1-2; possibly TRBD1 for D (5 bases). The sample comprised PBMCs. The CDR3 protein is CASSPLLSDRNYGYTF. The CDR3 region has the DNA TGTGCCAGCAGTCCCCTCCTCTCTGACAGAAACTATGGCTACACCTTC.